The rows below give T cell receptor beta chains drawn from one sample of a study of blood T cell repertoires in COVID-19. The protocol was immunoSEQ multiplex PCR, while the TCRdb copy is restricted to in-frame clones and leaves out a portion. Found here are under 200,000 clones, roughly 80% of them singletons; the top ten hold around 2.8%. Sequencing was performed on peripheral blood. These receptors came from a man between 65 and 85 years old with acute or convalescent COVID-19. Each CDR3 is given with its conserved first and last residue. The order of the fields is V gene, D gene, clone size, J gene, CDR3 DNA, CDR3 protein. The D gene is left open where the match is weak. Only part of the rows carry a size: once, few, many, or a class if the clone is expanded.

V: TRBV30; D: TRBD1; size: -; J: TRBJ1-6; DNA: TGTGCCTGGAGCGAAACTCGGACAGGGAAAGGTACGATATATTATAATTCACCCCTCCACTTT; CDR3: CAWSETRTGKGTIYYNSPLHF
V: TRBV2; D: TRBD2; size: -; J: TRBJ2-5; DNA: TGTGCCAGCAGCGGGACTAGCGGGAGGGAGTACCAAGAGACCCAGTACTTC; CDR3: CASSGTSGREYQETQYF
V: TRBV9; D: TRBD2; size: -; J: TRBJ2-1; DNA: TGTGCCAGCAGCGCCCCCGGGACTAGCGGAAACAATGAGCAGTTCTTC; CDR3: CASSAPGTSGNNEQFF
V: TRBV1; D: -; size: -; J: TRBJ2-1; DNA: TGCACCAGCAGCCAAGATCAGGGCGGGGGGGTATACAATGAGCAGTTCTTC; CDR3: CTSSQDQGGGVYNEQFF
V: TRBV27; D: TRBD1; size: -; J: TRBJ2-1; DNA: TGTGCCAGCAGTCGTACCGGGACAGGGATTAACAATGAGCAGTTCTTC; CDR3: CASSRTGTGINNEQFF
V: TRBV6-2/TRBV6-3; D: -; size: few; J: TRBJ2-3; DNA: TGTGCCAGCAGCCCACAGGGAAATACGCAGTATTTT; CDR3: CASSPQGNTQYF
V: TRBV10-1; D: TRBD2; size: -; J: TRBJ2-1; DNA: TGCGCCAGCAGTGAGTCTGGGCGGGGGGCCTACAATGAGCAGTTCTTC; CDR3: CASSESGRGAYNEQFF
V: TRBV18; D: TRBD1; size: -; J: TRBJ1-4; DNA: TGTGCCAGCTCACTAGACAGGGGAACTAATGAAAAACTGTTTTTT; CDR3: CASSLDRGTNEKLFF
V: TRBV5-4; D: TRBD2; size: -; J: TRBJ2-3; DNA: TGTGCCAGCACCTATGTGGGAGGGAGGACAGATACGCAGTATTTT; CDR3: CASTYVGGRTDTQYF
V: TRBV7-2; D: -; size: -; J: TRBJ2-1; DNA: TGTGCCAGCGGGACGGGACTCATTACGGATGAGCAGTTCTTC; CDR3: CASGTGLITDEQFF
V: TRBV15; D: TRBD1; size: -; J: TRBJ2-7; DNA: TGTGCCACCAGCCAGGACAGGAGAACCTACGAGCAGTACTTC; CDR3: CATSQDRRTYEQYF
V: TRBV11-2; D: TRBD2; size: -; J: TRBJ2-5; DNA: TGTGCCAGCAGCCTGACTAGCCATCAAGAGACCCAGTACTTC; CDR3: CASSLTSHQETQYF
V: TRBV23-1; D: TRBD1; size: -; J: TRBJ2-7; DNA: TGCGCCAGCAGTCAACTTCCGGGACAGTACTACGAGCAGTACTTC; CDR3: CASSQLPGQYYEQYF
V: TRBV6-5; D: -; size: -; J: TRBJ2-3; DNA: TGTGCCAGCAGTTACTCGGCTGGTTTTCGAGATACGCAGTATTTT; CDR3: CASSYSAGFRDTQYF
V: TRBV9; D: -; size: -; J: TRBJ1-5; DNA: TGTGCCAGCAGCGGAGCGGGAAGGGATCAGCCCCAGCATTTT; CDR3: CASSGAGRDQPQHF
V: TRBV5-1; D: -; size: once; J: TRBJ2-3; DNA: TGCGCCAGCAAAAACAGAGAAACAGATACGCAGTATTTT; CDR3: CASKNRETDTQYF
V: TRBV2; D: -; size: -; J: TRBJ1-3; DNA: TGTGCCAGCAGGACCGGGGGGCCTGGAAACACCATATATTTT; CDR3: CASRTGGPGNTIYF
V: TRBV7-6; D: TRBD1; size: -; J: TRBJ2-1; DNA: TGTGCCAGCAGCTTAGCCTGGGACAGCGATGAGCAGTTCTTC; CDR3: CASSLAWDSDEQFF
V: TRBV5-1; D: TRBD2; size: once; J: TRBJ2-5; DNA: TGCGCCAGCAGCGGTAGGCCACTAGCGGGGGTACAAGAGACCCAGTACTTC; CDR3: CASSGRPLAGVQETQYF
V: TRBV10-3; D: -; size: once; J: TRBJ1-2; DNA: TGTGCCATCAGTGAGTCTCTAACGGAGTACATCAACTATGGCTACACCTTC; CDR3: CAISESLTEYINYGYTF
V: TRBV24-1; D: TRBD1; size: -; J: TRBJ2-3; DNA: TGTGCCACCAGTGATCCGGGACAGGGGGCAGATACGCAGTATTTT; CDR3: CATSDPGQGADTQYF
V: TRBV24-1; D: -; size: -; J: TRBJ2-1; DNA: TGTGCCACCAGTGATTTGGGCAGGGTTGACAATGAGCAGTTCTTC; CDR3: CATSDLGRVDNEQFF
V: TRBV3-1/TRBV3-2; D: -; size: -; J: TRBJ2-6; DNA: TGTGCCAGCAGCCAAGTTCCAGGGAAGTCGGCTGGGGCCAACGTCCTGACTTTC; CDR3: CASSQVPGKSAGANVLTF
V: TRBV7-9; D: -; size: -; J: TRBJ2-4; DNA: TGTGCCAGCAGCTTGGAAGGGGTCAAAAACATTCAGTACTTC; CDR3: CASSLEGVKNIQYF
V: TRBV9; D: TRBD2; size: -; J: TRBJ2-3; DNA: TGTGCCAGCAGCGTAGGACCTCCACTAGCGGCCCCAGGGGCTACGCAGTATTTT; CDR3: CASSVGPPLAAPGATQYF
V: TRBV7-2; D: TRBD2; size: -; J: TRBJ2-7; DNA: TGTGCCAGCAGCTTCAGCGGGAGCCCGACCTACGAGCAGTACTTC; CDR3: CASSFSGSPTYEQYF
V: TRBV5-4; D: -; size: -; J: TRBJ1-1; DNA: TGTGCCAGCAGCTCACCGACCCAGGGTAACACTGAAGCTTTCTTT; CDR3: CASSSPTQGNTEAFF
V: TRBV7-2; D: TRBD1; size: -; J: TRBJ1-5; DNA: TGTGCCAGCAGCGCAATAACAGGGGGCGGTCAGCCCCAGCATTTT; CDR3: CASSAITGGGQPQHF
V: TRBV19; D: -; size: few; J: TRBJ1-2; DNA: TGTGCCAGTAGTATTGGGAGAAATTCTCGTGATGGCTACACCTTC; CDR3: CASSIGRNSRDGYTF
V: TRBV5-6; D: -; size: -; J: TRBJ1-3; DNA: TGTGCCAGCAGCTACCTAAGGGGTGGTTCTGGAAACACCATATATTTT; CDR3: CASSYLRGGSGNTIYF
V: TRBV11-3; D: -; size: -; J: TRBJ2-2; DNA: TGTGCCAGCAGCTTAGAGGCCTCAGGGGAGCTGTTTTTT; CDR3: CASSLEASGELFF
V: TRBV6-5; D: TRBD1; size: -; J: TRBJ1-5; DNA: TGTGCCAGCAACCTGGGACAGTCTAGCAATCAGCCCCAGCATTTT; CDR3: CASNLGQSSNQPQHF
V: TRBV19; D: -; size: -; J: TRBJ2-3; DNA: TGTGCCAGTAGTTCGCGTGTCATGAGGGAGTATGTAGATACGCAGTATTTT; CDR3: CASSSRVMREYVDTQYF